This paragraph reports one T cell receptor beta chain. Its antigen has not been determined. It has no much larger one-base neighbor in the sample; base qualities were not kept. The entry originates in a study of cytomegalovirus exposure and HLA in healthy donors (dated by TCRdb to 2016 to 2017). In terms of the full investigation: An earlier analysis of approximately 640 of the donors reported 250 to 350 Gb of sequence data and some 120 million unique TCR beta sequences from 150 million to 200 million T cells. Around 300 gigabases of sequencing data and approximately 85 million unique TCR sequences were included in an early release covering under 650 HLA-typed donors. Of the roughly 400 genotyped donors, about 80% fell in the genetic ancestry cluster associated with self-reported Caucasian donors. The study was designed to test whether signatures of past pathogen exposure could be identified by cataloging public T cell receptors. The T cell repertoires of some 670 subjects were profiled by immunosequencing and related to cytomegalovirus serostatus. A separate validation cohort of 100 to 150 different subjects was used in addition to the roughly 640-subject first cohort. To predict cytomegalovirus infection status, the study combined high-throughput TCR immunosequencing, statistical association of individual TCRs with disease status, and machine learning. A later analysis re-analyzed previously published TCR beta repertoires from approximately 700 donors and added high-resolution HLA genotyping to study TCR occurrence patterns. Rather than using new phenotypic data, the later analysis identified candidate immune exposures from TCR beta sequences and from how often those sequences occurred across donors. An earlier analysis of about 620 of the donors applied high-throughput TCR beta sequencing to assess whether each TCR beta V gene segment acted as functional or pseudogenic. Donor age, sex, ethnicity and CMV serostatus were compiled alongside the repertoire data. A later genetic analysis took genome-wide SNP genotypes for about three fifths of the 666 donors and used that subset as a discovery cohort. Every discovery cohort repertoire had been produced on one sequencing platform. Both class I and class II loci were covered by HLA typing, at four-digit resolution. The number of typed donors differed by locus: about 620-640 for A, B, C, DRB1 and DQB1; about 520 for DQA1; approximately 600 for DPA1; and about 450 for DPB1. Roughly 5 DR-DQ haplotypes were handled as single units for association and clustering, since linkage in the cohort was strong. On average, over 200,000 unique TCR beta nucleotide sequences were sequenced per donor among a few hundred genotyped donors of the cohort, with 15% to 20% of those sequences being non-productive. The study at large found these results: Because HLA typing was missing for some donors at each locus, association tests included only the typed subset. Assigning TCR associations to individual alleles was difficult when HLA alleles, especially DR and DQ, strongly co-occurred. In vitro tests confirmed that a few of the cytomegalovirus-associated TCR beta chains recognize cytomegalovirus antigens. Some IMGT-functional V segments, including TRBV6-2 and TRBV6-3, could not be distinguished by the 87-base-pair reads and were therefore excluded. In a later analysis, the rate of TCR association differed among HLA loci, with DRB1 alleles having the most associated TCRs and HLA-C alleles having the fewest. According to the authors, the approach could potentially be generalized to other disease states and immunological phenotypes. In a later analysis, HLA-associated TCR beta chains showed more clonal expansion and lower generation probabilities than non-associated chains that were equally common. In a later genetic analysis, fewer N-insertions in productive TCRs were reported among donors in an Asian-associated ancestry cluster than the roughly 670-donor mean. V-gene and J-gene trimming of TCR beta chains was associated with a missense DCLRE1C variant in a later genetic analysis, and the association was replicated in an independent cohort. A further reported finding was that TCR beta sequences accurately predicted the HLA-A and HLA-B alleles for most subjects in the first cohort. A cluster of highly shared sequence variants was judged likely to be a technical artifact of the sequencing pipeline. The earlier analysis of about 600 of the donors excluded some 16 rarely observed V segments, including chromosome 9 orphons, because counts were too low. Several of the top co-occurrence clusters appeared to be linked to parvovirus B19, influenza, CMV and Epstein-Barr virus, according to a later analysis. A later analysis found that most CMV-associated TCR beta chains appeared HLA-restricted, with HLA associations seemingly driven largely by CMV exposure. In an earlier analysis of some 500 of the donors, most TCR beta V segments were observed in productive rearrangements about 87% or about 30% of the time, broadly matching IMGT annotations. Only TCR beta chains were sequenced in this cohort, and the absence of alpha or paired-chain data limited detectable features. Correlated functional status among segregating V segments might reflect linkage disequilibrium, but an unknown experimental factor could not be ruled out. Roughly uniform sequencing depth across donors was assumed in presence/absence analyses, although this assumption may not hold. Most TCR sequences were observed very rarely across donors, whereas some public TCRs were present in many individuals. In a later analysis, 16,951 TCR beta sequences were associated with specific HLA alleles at a false discovery rate of 0.05. The study gave a list of more than 150 TCR beta chains associated with cytomegalovirus. Cytomegalovirus status was reported to be diagnosed by the classifier with high specificity and sensitivity in both the original and validation cohorts. Immune exposure information for the cohort was limited to CMV serostatus.

In total, 630 or so healthy bone marrow donors made up the cohort. All cohort members were sampled while nominally healthy, although unrecorded immune exposures were likely present. The donor was CMV seronegative and belonged to the group of over 300 seronegative cohort members. Each donor provided a peripheral blood sample, and peripheral blood mononuclear cells were used for TCR beta sequencing. Genomic DNA extraction from the blood cell samples was performed with the Qiagen DNeasy Blood Extraction Kit. The trim is 5 bases for V and 5 bases for J, with a gap of 11 bases between the germline ends. Its CDR3 holds 13 amino acids, cysteine through phenylalanine. Just CDR3 DNA is preserved here, 39 bases in frame from base 1. CDR1 is given as SGHNT and CDR2 as YENEEA, both from the germline V gene. Library construction relied on the immunoSEQ multiplex PCR assay. For the multiplex PCR, a mixture combining 60 forward primers for TCR Vbeta segments and 13 reverse primers for TCR Jbeta segments was used. The CDR3 region of rearranged TCR beta genes was amplified from genomic DNA by a multiplex PCR assay. The Illumina HiSeq System was used to sequence the amplified TCR beta libraries as 87-base-pair reads. In the original analysis: A later analysis counted around 72 million unique TCR beta chains across the 666 repertoires, and 10 million to 12 million of these chains were shared by at least two donors. Raw reads were error-corrected and collapsed into unique sequences with a nearest-neighbor algorithm that merged closely related sequences to remove PCR and sequencing errors. To assign V, D and J gene segments, CDR3 sequences were aligned to IMGT reference sequences. Each retained sequence needed at least a six-nucleotide match to both a V gene segment and a J gene segment. Rearrangements were called productive when the CDR3 lacked stop codons and stayed in frame with V and J; all others were non-productive. CDR3 was defined according to IMGT convention as the region running from the second conserved V-encoded cysteine to the conserved J-encoded phenylalanine. The earlier analysis of more than 450 of the donors excluded sequences that lacked an unambiguous match to a single V gene segment. In an earlier analysis of almost 600 of the donors, a V segment was called functional when productive rearrangements were above 56.7%, and segregating when the standard deviation between donors exceeded 5%. A statistical classification framework was built to diagnose cytomegalovirus status from the catalog of TCR beta chain sequences. A later analysis assigned V and J genes by comparing TCR nucleotide sequences with IMGT/GENE-DB human TR gene sequences. Using the TCRdist pipeline, a later analysis assigned CDR3 sequences along with most-parsimonious VDJ recombination scenarios. A later analysis defined each TCR beta chain by its CDR3 amino acid sequence plus V-gene family, and excluded reads lacking a unique V-gene family. To address suspected cross-contamination and a sequencing artifact, a later analysis removed around 600 highly shared, low-generation-probability nucleotide sequences. For each public chain, a later analysis derived a clonal expansion index from normalized ranks of inferred template counts within each repertoire. Generation probabilities in a later analysis came from a VDJ recombination model fitted to out-of-frame rearrangements, and those results were checked against IGoR. In a later analysis, hypergeometric tests were used to score TCR-TCR, TCR-HLA and TCR-CMV co-occurrence, with a repertoire-size bias correction applied to TCR pairs. To estimate false discovery rates, a later analysis permuted the HLA or CMV assignments 20 times. In a later analysis, co-occurring TCRs were grouped using DBSCAN, with TCRdist sequence similarity added in when clustering inside HLA-allele-positive subsets. Co-occurrence clustering excluded repertoires with fewer than 30,000 or more than 120,000 public chains, plus five with anomalous nucleotide sharing. The table comes from immuneACCESS by way of TCRdb, which keeps in-frame sequences with V and J called. Part of the clones is missing from these tables; in studies checked, under half for an unresolved V gene and the rest for unknown reasons. V, J and clone size are those of that table, while D and trimming were read from the DNA. The sample profile shows some 180,000 clones; 76% of them were found once. The ten largest clones take up around 1.5% of the sample.

Sequenced: PBMCs. This receptor was taken from a man aged 18 to 30 in good health and CMV-seronegative. The V and J genes are TRBV11-3 and TRBJ2-3, and perhaps TRBD2 as D gene, on 5 matching bases. CDR3 loop: CASSAGSEDTQYF. The DNA sequence is TGTGCCAGCAGCGCGGGTTCCGAAGATACGCAGTATTTT.